This TCR beta chain was retrieved from a study of T cells expressing NK-cell markers. Study results and caveats: One observes that, in several donors, these clonotypes were also the leading ones within the CD3+CD56-NKG2C+ fraction.

CDR1 is SGHKS and CDR2 is YYEKEE in the germline V gene (reference sequence). The length of the CDR3 is 16 residues. As to this clonotype: Its target is unknown.

TCRdb reprocessed the 5' RACE reads, with one entry per CDR3 protein and no DNA. The listing records a few hundred thousand distinct CDR3 sequences. The sample consisted of blood T cells: a sorted CD56 or NKG2C T cell subset, CD4+ or CD8+ T cells, or bulk PBMC T cells (not recorded which). The chain couples TRBV5-5 to TRBJ2-1; there is no DNA to check the TCRdb D call of TRBD2. The receptor was isolated from a woman between 45 and 65 years old in good health. CDR3 in amino acids: CASSLGGDFSYNEQFF.